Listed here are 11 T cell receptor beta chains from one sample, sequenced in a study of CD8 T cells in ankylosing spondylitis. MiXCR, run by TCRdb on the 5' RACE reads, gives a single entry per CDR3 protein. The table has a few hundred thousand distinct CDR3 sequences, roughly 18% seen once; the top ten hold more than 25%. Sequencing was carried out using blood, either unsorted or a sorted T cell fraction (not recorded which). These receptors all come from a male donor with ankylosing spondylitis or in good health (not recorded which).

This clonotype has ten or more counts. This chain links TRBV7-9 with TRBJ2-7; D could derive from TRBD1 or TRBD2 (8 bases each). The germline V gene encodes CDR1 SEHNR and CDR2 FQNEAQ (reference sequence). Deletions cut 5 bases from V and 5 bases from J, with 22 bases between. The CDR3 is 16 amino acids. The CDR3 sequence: CASSPQGESGSHEQYF. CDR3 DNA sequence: TGTGCCAGCAGCCCACAGGGGGAGAGCGGGAGCCACGAGCAGTACTTC.

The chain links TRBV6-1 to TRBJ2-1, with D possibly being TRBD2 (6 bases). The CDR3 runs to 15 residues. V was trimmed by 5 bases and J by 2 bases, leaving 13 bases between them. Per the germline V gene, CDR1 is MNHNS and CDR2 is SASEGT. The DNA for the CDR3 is TGTGCCAGCAGTAGTAGCGGCTATACCTACAATGAGCAGTTCTTC. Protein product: CASSSSGYTYNEQFF.

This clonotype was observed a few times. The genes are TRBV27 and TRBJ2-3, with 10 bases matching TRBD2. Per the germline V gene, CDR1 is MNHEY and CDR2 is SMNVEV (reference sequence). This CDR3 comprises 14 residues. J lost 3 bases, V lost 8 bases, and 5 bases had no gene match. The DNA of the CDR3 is TGTGCCAGCCGTGGACTAGCGGAGACAGATACGCAGTATTTT. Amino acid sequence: CASRGLAETDTQYF.

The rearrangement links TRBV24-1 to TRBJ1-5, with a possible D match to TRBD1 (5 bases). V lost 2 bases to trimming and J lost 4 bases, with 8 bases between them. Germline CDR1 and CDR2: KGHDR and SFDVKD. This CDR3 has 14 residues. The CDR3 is CATSDSRVNQPQHF. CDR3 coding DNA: TGTGCCACCAGTGATTCCAGGGTGAATCAGCCCCAGCATTTT.

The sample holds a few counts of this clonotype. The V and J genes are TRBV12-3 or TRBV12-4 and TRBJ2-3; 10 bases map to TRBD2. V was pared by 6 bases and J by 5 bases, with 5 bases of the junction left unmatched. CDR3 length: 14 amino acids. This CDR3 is CASSRRLAGDTQYF. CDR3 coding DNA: TGTGCCAGCAGCCGTAGACTAGCGGGAGATACGCAGTATTTT.

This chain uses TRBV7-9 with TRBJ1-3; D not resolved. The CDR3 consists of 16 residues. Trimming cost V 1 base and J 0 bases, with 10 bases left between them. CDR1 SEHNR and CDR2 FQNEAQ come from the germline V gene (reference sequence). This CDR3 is CASSLGSPISGNTIYF. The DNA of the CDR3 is TGTGCCAGCAGCTTAGGCAGCCCTATCTCTGGAAACACCATATATTTT.

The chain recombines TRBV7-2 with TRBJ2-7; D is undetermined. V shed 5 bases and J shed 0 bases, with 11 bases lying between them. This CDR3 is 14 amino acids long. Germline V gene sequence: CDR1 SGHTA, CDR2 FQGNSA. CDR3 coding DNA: TGTGCCAGCAGCCCACGCTTAAGCTCCTACGAGCAGTACTTC. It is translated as CASSPRLSSYEQYF.

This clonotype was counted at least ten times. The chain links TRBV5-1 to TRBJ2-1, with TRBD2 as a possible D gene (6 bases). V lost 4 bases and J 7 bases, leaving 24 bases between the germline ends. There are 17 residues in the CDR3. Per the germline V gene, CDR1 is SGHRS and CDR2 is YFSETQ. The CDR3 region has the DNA TGCGCCAGCAGCCGGGGTCTGGTCGGGAGTAGGAGGAATGAGCAGTTCTTC. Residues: CASSRGLVGSRRNEQFF.

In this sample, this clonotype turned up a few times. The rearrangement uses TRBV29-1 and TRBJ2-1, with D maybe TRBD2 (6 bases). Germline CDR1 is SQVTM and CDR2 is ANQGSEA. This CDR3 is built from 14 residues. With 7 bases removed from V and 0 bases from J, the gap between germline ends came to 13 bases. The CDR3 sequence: CSGTSYSSYNEQFF. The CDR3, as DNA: TGCAGCGGAACTAGCTACAGCTCCTACAATGAGCAGTTCTTC.

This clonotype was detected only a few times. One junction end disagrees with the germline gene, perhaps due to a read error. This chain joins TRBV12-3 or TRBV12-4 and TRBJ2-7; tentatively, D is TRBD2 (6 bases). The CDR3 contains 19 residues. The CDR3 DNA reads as TGTGCCACCAGTTTATGGGACGGCAGTAAGAGGGACTTTCCCTACGAGCAGTACTTC. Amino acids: CATSLWDGSKRDFPYEQYF.

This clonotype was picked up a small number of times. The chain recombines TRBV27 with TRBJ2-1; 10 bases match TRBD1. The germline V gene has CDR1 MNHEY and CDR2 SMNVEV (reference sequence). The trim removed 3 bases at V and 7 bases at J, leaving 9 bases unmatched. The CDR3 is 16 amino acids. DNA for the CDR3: TGTGCCAGCAGTTTGTCGGGACAGGGGAGTAGTAATGAGCAGTTCTTC. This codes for CASSLSGQGSSNEQFF.